The T cell receptor (beta chain) under discussion was sequenced for a study of technical replicates of blood from several donors. TCRdb keeps only in-frame clones here, not all; method: immunoSEQ multiplex PCR. The sample holds about 14,000 clones, more than 80% seen once. CDR3 length: 23 residues. V lost 7 bases to trimming and J lost 0 bases; unmatched junction nucleotides: 26. The germline V gene has CDR1 WNHNN and CDR2 SYGVQD (reference sequence). This chain connects TRBV10-1 to TRBJ2-6; 8 positions agree with TRBD2. The sequence derives from a human donor in good health. Sample: PBMCs. This chain's CDR3 is CASNPIRDFWASGLASGANVLTF. The CDR3 region has the DNA TGCGCCAGCAATCCGATACGTGACTTTTGGGCTAGCGGGCTGGCCTCTGGGGCCAACGTCCTGACTTTC.